The clone carrying this TCR beta chain was seen a handful of times. What it binds is unknown. Germline CDR1 and CDR2: MNHEY and SVGEGT. V was pared by 4 bases and J by 3 bases, with 19 bases between. CDR3 length equals 16 residues. The authors made TCR cDNA by 5'RACE template switching, adding a universal primer site and UMIs. TCRdb reprocessed the 5' RACE reads via MiXCR and lists one record per CDR3 protein. The data show 620,000 or so distinct CDR3 sequences, with around 17% seen just once and around a sixth held by the top ten. This sample is part of a study of T cells after yellow fever vaccination. Study results and limitations: Abundant clonotypes from the bulk population could get into FACS-sorted repertoires as contaminants.

This chain links TRBV6-2 or TRBV6-3 with TRBJ2-7; perhaps TRBD1 as D (6 bases). The TCR sequence derives from a man aged 18 to 30 who received the YFV17D yellow fever vaccine. The sequenced sample was PBMCs, obtained 5 days after the first yellow fever vaccination. CDR3 region: CASSFLRPQGIYEQYF. The CDR3 DNA follows: TGTGCCAGCAGTTTCCTCCGGCCGCAGGGGATCTACGAGCAGTACTTC.